Shown below are 23 T cell receptor beta chains from a single sample sequenced in a study of T cell repertoires in cytomegalovirus infection. The antigens of these receptors remain unknown. From the reads, TCRdb called clonotypes with MiXCR, one entry per CDR3 protein. This sample has 27,000 or so distinct CDR3 sequences; 15% to 20% occur once, and the top ten carry roughly 80%. The material was CD8+ T cells from cultured PBMCs, obtained from culture after CMV antigen stimulation. These receptors were collected from a human donor in good health (CMV status not recorded). Some clones in this sample may be carry-over from other donors' samples.

This clonotype was counted a few times. The chain has TRBV28 and TRBJ1-4, with 7 bases aligning to TRBD1. The CDR3 runs 16 residues. Germline values: CDR1 MDHEN, CDR2 SYDVKM. V shed 6 bases, J shed 6 bases, and the junction held 13 bases outside the gene matches. CDR3 residues: CASSPNDRDWDEKLFF. Written as DNA, the CDR3 is TGTGCCAGCAGCCCGAATGACAGGGATTGGGATGAAAAACTGTTTTTT.

The chain carries TRBV6-2 or TRBV6-3 and TRBJ1-1; D gene uncertain. With 5 bases removed from V and 4 bases from J, the gap between germline ends came to 17 bases. Germline CDR1 MNHEY, CDR2 SVGEGT. The CDR3 consists of 15 residues. This CDR3 is CASSTSKVPGTEAFF. The CDR3 DNA sequence: TGTGCCAGCAGTACCTCCAAGGTGCCCGGCACTGAAGCTTTCTTT.

This clonotype was seen at least ten times. The DNA of the CDR3 is TGTGCCAGCAGTGAAAGGGGGGGGCCGGGGCAGTTCTTC. Protein: CASSERGGPGQFF. V usage is TRBV6-1 and J usage is TRBJ2-1; tentatively, D is TRBD2 (7 bases). The CDR3 length is 13 residues. Germline CDR1 is MNHNS and CDR2 is SASEGT. V shed 2 bases and J shed 12 bases, with 14 bases lying between them.

The chain recombines TRBV27 with TRBJ2-5; 7 bases match TRBD1. The V segment lost 5 bases and the J segment 3 bases; nucleotides outside the gene matches: 6. CDR3 length: 14 amino acids. Germline CDR1 reads MNHEY; CDR2 reads SMNVEV (reference sequence). Written as DNA, the CDR3 is TGTGCCAGCAGTCCCCTGGGGACAGAAGAGACCCAGTACTTC. Translated: CASSPLGTEETQYF.

This chain joins TRBV27 and TRBJ1-1; 7 nucleotides line up with TRBD1. This CDR3 is 15 amino acids long. The germline V gene has CDR1 MNHEY and CDR2 SMNVEV (reference sequence). V shed 5 bases and J 11 bases; nucleotides not matched to a gene: 17. The CDR3 sequence: CASSPESKRGLGAFF. The CDR3 DNA reads TGTGCCAGCAGTCCAGAATCCAAGAGGGGGCTGGGGGCTTTCTTT.

The rearrangement joins TRBV12-3 or TRBV12-4 to TRBJ2-1; D might be TRBD2 (7 bases). V lost 6 bases and J lost 8, with 14 bases in between. The CDR3 has 13 residues. As DNA, the CDR3 is TGTGCCAGCAGCCTCGGGGGGCCCCATGAGCAGTTCTTC. As protein: CASSLGGPHEQFF.

This clonotype was picked up a small number of times. The chain is built from TRBV12-3 or TRBV12-4 and TRBJ1-1; D perhaps matches TRBD1 (5 bases). The CDR3 is made up of 13 amino acids. Trimming cost V 7 bases and J 1 base, with 10 bases left between them. The CDR3 nucleotides are TGTGCCAGCAACCTTGGGGGGAACACTGAAGCTTTCTTT. It yields the protein CASNLGGNTEAFF.

This rearrangement joins TRBV7-2 to TRBJ2-3; D is uncertain. Germline V gene data show CDR1 as SGHTA and CDR2 as FQGNSA. V lost 5 bases to trimming and J lost 0 bases, with 15 bases between them. There are 16 residues in the CDR3. The CDR3 sequence: CASSEEGLLSTDTQYF. The CDR3 nucleotides read TGTGCCAGCAGCGAAGAAGGCCTCCTAAGCACAGATACGCAGTATTTT.

In this sample, this clonotype turned up a few times. The CDR3 spells CASTLRGASSYNEQFF. The DNA of the CDR3 is TGTGCCAGCACCCTAAGGGGGGCTAGCTCCTACAATGAGCAGTTCTTC. The chain recombines TRBV7-8 with TRBJ2-1; D is possibly TRBD1 or TRBD2 (6 bases each). The CDR3 runs 16 residues. The V end was cut by 7 bases, the J end by 0 bases, with 16 bases between. CDR1 and CDR2 (germline): SGHVS, FQNEAQ. Using reference TRBV7-8 and TRBJ2-1 for the parts outside the CDR3, the full variable domain is GAGVSQSPRYKVAKRGQDVALRCDPISGHVSLFWYQQALGQGPEFLTYFQNEAQLDKSGLPSDRFFAERPEGSVSTLKIQRTQQEDSAVYLCASTLRGASSYNEQFFGPGTRLTVL.

The genes are TRBV6-1 and TRBJ2-6; D not resolved. Deletions cut 10 bases from V and 4 bases from J, with 14 bases between. In germline, CDR1 is MNHNS, CDR2 SASEGT. The CDR3 is made up of 14 amino acids. CDR3 sequence reads: CATVEYTGANVLTF. In DNA, the CDR3 is TGTGCCACCGTCGAGTATACCGGGGCCAACGTCCTGACTTTC.

V gene TRBV7-6 combines with J gene TRBJ1-1; D uncertain. This CDR3 contains 16 residues. Trimming pared 1 base from V and 1 base from J, leaving 13 bases between. Germline V gene lookup returns CDR1 SGHVS and CDR2 FNYEAQ. CDR3 region: CASSLVLGVQNTEAFF. CDR3 coding DNA: TGTGCCAGCAGCTTAGTTCTCGGGGTCCAGAACACTGAAGCTTTCTTT.

The chain combines TRBV19 with TRBJ1-2; unclear D gene. This CDR3 has 12 amino acids. Germline CDR1 LNHDA, CDR2 SQIVND (reference sequence). V lost 5 bases to trimming and J lost 5 bases, with 9 bases between them. CDR3: CASSGEWYGYTF. CDR3 in DNA: TGTGCCAGTAGTGGGGAGTGGTATGGCTACACCTTC.

J is TRBJ2-4 and V is TRBV6-1, with 9 bases matching TRBD1. Germline values: CDR1 MNHNS, CDR2 SASEGT. The ends lost 0 bases at V and 3 bases at J; junction bases unmatched: 15. The CDR3 is made up of 20 amino acids. The CDR3: CASSEAPPAGQGRGKNIQYF. CDR3 nucleotides: TGTGCCAGCAGTGAAGCCCCCCCCGCCGGACAGGGGAGGGGCAAAAACATTCAGTACTTC.

This clonotype was seen a handful of times. The chain has TRBV2 and TRBJ2-7; the D gene could be TRBD1 or TRBD2 (5 bases each). Germline V gene lookup returns CDR1 SNHLY and CDR2 FYNNEI. The germline V and J ends were trimmed by 8 bases and 4 bases, with 21 bases remaining between them. CDR3 length: 15 amino acids. CDR3 DNA sequence: TGTGCCAGCCTCACTCCCGGGACGGGGCTTTACGAGCAGTACTTC. It translates to CASLTPGTGLYEQYF.

The chain combines TRBV7-6 with TRBJ2-7, with 13 bases fitting TRBD2. The CDR3 is made up of 16 amino acids. Losses at the gene ends were 2 bases for V and 2 bases for J; bases not matched to a gene: 3. Per germline, CDR1 SGHVS and CDR2 FNYEAQ. The CDR3 region is CASSLTGLAGAYEQYF. CDR3 DNA sequence: TGTGCCAGCAGCTTAACCGGACTAGCGGGAGCCTACGAGCAGTACTTC.

In this sample, this clonotype turned up a few times. CDR3 residues: CASSQDLGRLSGNTIYF. The CDR3 nucleotides read TGTGCCAGCAGCCAAGATCTGGGTCGTCTCTCTGGAAACACCATATATTTT. The chain combines TRBV3-1 with TRBJ1-3; no clear D gene. The ends were cut back, 0 bases at V and 0 bases at J, with 12 bases in the middle. This CDR3 spans 17 amino acids. Germline loops: CDR1 LGHDT, CDR2 YNNKEL (reference sequence).

This clonotype turned up a few times. The V gene is TRBV15, the J gene TRBJ1-1; no definite D call. Germline loops: CDR1 LNHNV, CDR2 YYDKDF (reference sequence). The CDR3 sequence is 14 residues long. Trimming removed 1 base from V and 1 base from J, with 7 bases in between. The CDR3 DNA reads as TGTGCCACCAGCAGAGGACGGACGAACACTGAAGCTTTCTTT. Translated: CATSRGRTNTEAFF.

The genes are TRBV6-2 or TRBV6-3 and TRBJ2-1; D tentatively fits TRBD1 or TRBD2 (5 bases each). In germline, CDR1 is MNHEY, CDR2 SVGEGT. The CDR3 contains 16 residues. The V end lost 0 bases, the J end lost 4 bases, and 13 bases lay between the germline ends. The CDR3 DNA reads TGTGCCAGCAGTTACTCATGGGACCCCCCATACAATGAGCAGTTCTTC. Translated, it gives CASSYSWDPPYNEQFF.

This chain uses TRBV6-5 with TRBJ2-5; TRBD1 is a possible D gene (6 bases). Trimming pared 1 base from V and 1 base from J, leaving 7 bases between. Germline assignment: CDR1 MNHEY and CDR2 SVGAGI. The CDR3 extends over 14 amino acids. The CDR3 loop reads CASSYWGPQETQYF. The CDR3 DNA follows: TGTGCCAGCAGTTACTGGGGGCCCCAAGAGACCCAGTACTTC.

This clonotype was found a few times. The rearrangement links TRBV29-1 to TRBJ1-1; the D is unclear. Germline CDR1 SQVTM, CDR2 ANQGSEA. With 4 bases removed from V and 8 bases from J, the gap between germline ends came to 17 bases. The length of the CDR3 is 13 residues. Written as DNA, the CDR3 is TGCAGCGTTGTTGGTGCGTCGGTACGGGAAGCTTTCTTT. It is translated as CSVVGASVREAFF. The full variable domain, with the rest looked up from reference TRBV29-1 and TRBJ1-1, is SAVISQKPSRDICQRGTSLTIQCQVDSQVTMMFWYRQQPGQSLTLIATANQGSEATYESGFVIDKFPISRPNLTFSTLTVSNMSPEDSSIYLCSVVGASVREAFFGQGTRLTVV.

This clonotype has at least ten counts. The chain uses TRBV7-2 and TRBJ1-1; 9 nucleotides agree with TRBD1. The CDR3 runs 14 residues. With 5 bases clipped from V and 6 bases from J, the junction kept 7 bases outside the gene matches. From germline, CDR1 is SGHTA and CDR2 FQGNSA. The chain's CDR3 is CASSLWGQGSEAFF. CDR3 bases: TGTGCCAGCAGCCTATGGGGACAGGGATCTGAAGCTTTCTTT. Full variable domain (rest looked up from reference TRBV7-2 and TRBJ1-1): GAGVSQSPSNKVTEKGKDVELRCDPISGHTALYWYRQSLGQGLEFLIYFQGNSAPDKSGLPSDRFSAERTGGSVSTLTIQRTQQEDSAVYLCASSLWGQGSEAFFGQGTRLTVV.

This chain connects TRBV4-3 to TRBJ2-3; D might be TRBD1 or TRBD2, each matching 5 bases. The germline V and J ends were trimmed by 1 base and 5 bases, with 13 bases remaining between them. This CDR3 is built from 15 residues. Germline V lookup: CDR1 LGHNA, CDR2 YSLEER. The CDR3 loop is CASSQGAAGRDTQYF. In DNA, the CDR3 is TGCGCCAGCAGCCAAGGTGCGGCAGGGAGAGATACGCAGTATTTT.

The gene calls are TRBV7-8 and TRBJ2-7, with 10 positions matching TRBD2. CDR1 and CDR2 from the germline V gene are SGHVS and FQNEAQ. The CDR3 is 13 amino acids. The V and J ends lost 5 bases and 5 bases, in that order; junction bases with no gene match: 3. The CDR3 protein is CASSTGLANEQYF. In nucleotides, the CDR3 is TGTGCCAGCAGCACGGGACTAGCGAACGAGCAGTACTTC.